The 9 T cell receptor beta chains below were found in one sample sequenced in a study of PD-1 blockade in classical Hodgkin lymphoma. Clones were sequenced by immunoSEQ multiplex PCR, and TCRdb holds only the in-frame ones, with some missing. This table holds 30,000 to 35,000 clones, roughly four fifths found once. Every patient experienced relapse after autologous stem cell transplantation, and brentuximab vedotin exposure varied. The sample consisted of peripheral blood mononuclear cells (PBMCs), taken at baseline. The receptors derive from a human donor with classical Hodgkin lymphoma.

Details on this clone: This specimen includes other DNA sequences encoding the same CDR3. CDR3 loop: CASSPGDTQYF. CDR3 coding DNA: TGTGCCAGCTCACCGGGGGATACGCAGTATTTT. This chain uses TRBV18 with TRBJ2-3; D is undetermined. This CDR3 contains 11 residues. Germline V gene sequence: CDR1 KGHSH, CDR2 LQKENI. The V end lost 3 bases, the J end lost 6 bases, and 4 bases lay between the germline ends.

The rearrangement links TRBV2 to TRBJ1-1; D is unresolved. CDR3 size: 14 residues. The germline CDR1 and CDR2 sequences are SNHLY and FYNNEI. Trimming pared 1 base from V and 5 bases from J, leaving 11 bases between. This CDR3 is CASSEGHGWTEAFF. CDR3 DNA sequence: TGTGCCAGCAGTGAAGGACACGGATGGACTGAAGCTTTCTTT. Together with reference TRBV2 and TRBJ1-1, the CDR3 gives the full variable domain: EPEVTQTPSHQVTQMGQEVILRCVPISNHLYFYWYRQILGQKVEFLVSFYNNEISEKSEIFDDQFSVERPDGSNFTLKIRSTKLEDSAMYFCASSEGHGWTEAFFGQGTRLTVV.

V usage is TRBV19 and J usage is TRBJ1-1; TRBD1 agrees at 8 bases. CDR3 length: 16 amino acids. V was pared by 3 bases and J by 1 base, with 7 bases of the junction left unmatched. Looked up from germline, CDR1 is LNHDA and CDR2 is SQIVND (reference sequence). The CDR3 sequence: CASSMWAGTGNTEAFF. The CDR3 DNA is TGTGCCAGTAGTATGTGGGCTGGGACAGGGAACACTGAAGCTTTCTTT.

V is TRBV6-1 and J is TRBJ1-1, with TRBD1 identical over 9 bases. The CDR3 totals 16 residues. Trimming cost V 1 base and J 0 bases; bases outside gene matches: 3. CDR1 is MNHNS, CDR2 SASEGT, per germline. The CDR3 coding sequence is TGTGCCAGCAGTGAAGTTGGACAGGGGATGAACACTGAAGCTTTCTTT. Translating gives CASSEVGQGMNTEAFF.

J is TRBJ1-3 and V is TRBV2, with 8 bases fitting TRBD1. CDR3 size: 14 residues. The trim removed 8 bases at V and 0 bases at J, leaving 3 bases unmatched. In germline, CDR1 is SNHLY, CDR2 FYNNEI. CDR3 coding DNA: TGTGCCAGCGCCGACAGGGGCTCTGGAAACACCATATATTTT. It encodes CASADRGSGNTIYF.

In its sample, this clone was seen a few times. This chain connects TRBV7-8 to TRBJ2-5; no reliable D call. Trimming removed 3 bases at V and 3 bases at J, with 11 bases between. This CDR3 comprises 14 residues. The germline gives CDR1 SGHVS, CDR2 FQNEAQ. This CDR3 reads CASSLLVEKETQYF. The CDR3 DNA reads TGTGCCAGCAGCTTGCTAGTAGAAAAAGAGACCCAGTACTTC.

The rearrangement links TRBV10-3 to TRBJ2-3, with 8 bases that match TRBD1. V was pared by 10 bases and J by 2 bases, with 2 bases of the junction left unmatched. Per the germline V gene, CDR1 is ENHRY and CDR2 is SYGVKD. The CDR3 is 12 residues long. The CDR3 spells CATGQDTDTQYF. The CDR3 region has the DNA TGTGCCACGGGACAGGACACAGATACGCAGTATTTT.

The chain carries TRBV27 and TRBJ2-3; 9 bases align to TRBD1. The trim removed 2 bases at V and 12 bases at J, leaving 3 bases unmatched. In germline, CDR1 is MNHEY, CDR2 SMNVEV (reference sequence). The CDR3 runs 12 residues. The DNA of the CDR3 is TGTGCCAGCAGTTTAAACAGGGGGCTACAGTATTTT. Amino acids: CASSLNRGLQYF.

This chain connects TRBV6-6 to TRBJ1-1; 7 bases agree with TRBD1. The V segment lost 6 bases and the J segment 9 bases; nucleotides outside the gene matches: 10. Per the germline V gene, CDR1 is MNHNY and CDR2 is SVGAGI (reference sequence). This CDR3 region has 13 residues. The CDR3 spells CASSPRSGQQAFF. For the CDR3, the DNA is TGTGCCAGCAGCCCCCGTTCGGGACAGCAAGCTTTCTTT.